This T cell receptor beta chain stems from a study of blood T cell repertoires in COVID-19. Participants were aged roughly 18 to 89 years from 20 to 30 US areas. Cohorts were determined from participant-reported clinical history. Some clones are missing from TCRdb's copy, which holds only in-frame ones; the method was immunoSEQ multiplex PCR. The sample records 350,000 to 500,000 clones, around nine tenths being singletons. The CDR3 runs 16 residues. The V and J ends lost 0 bases and 8 bases respectively, with 19 bases between them. From germline, CDR1 is LNHNV and CDR2 YYDKDF (reference sequence). The TCR comes from a woman aged 18-29 years who had been exposed to COVID-19. The rearrangement uses TRBV15 and TRBJ1-2; D is unresolved. What was sequenced was PBMCs or T cells enriched from blood (not recorded which). The CDR3 DNA is TGTGCCACCAGCAGAGATCTGGCCGGATCGGCGGGGGGCTACACCTTC. Translated: CATSRDLAGSAGGYTF.